These T cell receptor beta chains were read from a single sample in a study of cytomegalovirus exposure and HLA in healthy donors. Here immunoSEQ multiplex PCR was the method, and the copy in TCRdb shows in-frame clones only, minus some. This sample has around 90,000 clones, with roughly 80% found just once. The sequenced sample was PBMCs. These receptors were collected from a man under 40 in good health and CMV-seronegative. The CDR3 runs from the conserved cysteine through the conserved F or W. D genes are given only for firm matches. The size field is filled for only some rows; it gives once, few, many or a size class.

cdr3_aa: CASSLKGETFF
cdr3_nt: TGTGCCAGCAGCTTAAAGGGGGAGACTTTCTTT
clone_size: .
j_call: TRBJ1-1
v_call: TRBV11-2
d_call: .

cdr3_aa: CASSFTQGSETQYF
cdr3_nt: TGTGCCAGCAGCTTCACCCAGGGGTCGGAGACCCAGTACTTC
clone_size: .
j_call: TRBJ2-5
v_call: TRBV7-9
d_call: .

cdr3_aa: CASSGDRGDIQYF
cdr3_nt: TGTGCCAGCAGTGGGGACAGGGGGGACATTCAGTACTTC
clone_size: .
j_call: TRBJ2-4
v_call: TRBV6-4
d_call: TRBD1

cdr3_aa: CASSQDSGQGELEQYF
cdr3_nt: TGTGCCAGCAGCCAAGATAGTGGACAGGGTGAACTCGAGCAGTACTTC
clone_size: .
j_call: TRBJ2-7
v_call: TRBV4-2
d_call: TRBD1

cdr3_aa: CATSSPGFNSPLHF
cdr3_nt: TGTGCCACCAGCAGCCCGGGGTTTAATTCACCCCTCCACTTT
clone_size: .
j_call: TRBJ1-6
v_call: TRBV15
d_call: .

cdr3_aa: CASSYIEQGKAYF
cdr3_nt: TGTGCCAGCAGTTATATCGAGCAGGGGAAAGCATACTTC
clone_size: .
j_call: TRBJ2-7
v_call: TRBV27
d_call: .

cdr3_aa: CASSQRTGQNQPQHF
cdr3_nt: TGTGCCAGTAGTCAACGGACAGGGCAAAATCAGCCCCAGCATTTT
clone_size: .
j_call: TRBJ1-5
v_call: TRBV19
d_call: TRBD1

cdr3_aa: CASGDGTPTYEQYF
cdr3_nt: TGTGCCAGCGGAGACGGGACACCGACCTACGAGCAGTACTTC
clone_size: .
j_call: TRBJ2-7
v_call: TRBV11-3
d_call: .

cdr3_aa: CASRTGKSSYEQYF
cdr3_nt: TGTGCCAGCAGAACAGGGAAATCCTCCTACGAGCAGTACTTC
clone_size: .
j_call: TRBJ2-7
v_call: TRBV28
d_call: .

cdr3_aa: CASSTTGGDEQYF
cdr3_nt: TGTGCCAGCAGTACTACAGGGGGCGACGAGCAGTACTTC
clone_size: .
j_call: TRBJ2-7
v_call: TRBV6-5
d_call: TRBD1

cdr3_aa: CASSEGETQYF
cdr3_nt: TGCGCCAGCAGCGAGGGAGAGACCCAGTACTTC
clone_size: .
j_call: TRBJ2-5
v_call: TRBV5-1
d_call: .

cdr3_aa: CASRQGLSNQPQHF
cdr3_nt: TGTGCCAGCAGACAGGGGCTTAGCAATCAGCCCCAGCATTTT
clone_size: once
j_call: TRBJ1-5
v_call: TRBV6-1
d_call: TRBD1

cdr3_aa: CASSFGEGTVTDTQYF
cdr3_nt: TGCGCCAGCAGCTTCGGAGAAGGGACAGTCACAGATACGCAGTATTTT
clone_size: .
j_call: TRBJ2-3
v_call: TRBV5-1
d_call: TRBD1

cdr3_aa: CASRTGVDNSPLHF
cdr3_nt: TGTGCCAGTCGGACCGGGGTGGATAATTCACCCCTCCACTTT
clone_size: .
j_call: TRBJ1-6
v_call: TRBV6-5
d_call: .

cdr3_aa: CASSELGTDTQYF
cdr3_nt: TGTGCCAGTAGTGAACTGGGCACAGATACGCAGTATTTT
clone_size: .
j_call: TRBJ2-3
v_call: TRBV19
d_call: .

cdr3_aa: CASSLAGQGDYGYTF
cdr3_nt: TGCGCCAGCAGCTTAGCTGGACAGGGTGACTATGGCTACACCTTC
clone_size: .
j_call: TRBJ1-2
v_call: TRBV5-1
d_call: TRBD1

cdr3_aa: CAWSGDRGAEKLFF
cdr3_nt: TGTGCCTGGAGTGGGGACAGGGGGGCAGAAAAACTGTTTTTT
clone_size: few
j_call: TRBJ1-4
v_call: TRBV30
d_call: TRBD1

cdr3_aa: CASSAKGAGDYGYTF
cdr3_nt: TGTGCCAGCAGCGCCAAGGGGGCAGGGGACTATGGCTACACCTTC
clone_size: few
j_call: TRBJ1-2
v_call: TRBV9
d_call: TRBD1

cdr3_aa: CASSLAGANYNEQFF
cdr3_nt: TGTGCCAGCAGCTTAGCGGGGGCGAACTACAATGAGCAGTTCTTC
clone_size: .
j_call: TRBJ2-1
v_call: TRBV7-3
d_call: .

cdr3_aa: CASSPRDRGNEKLFF
cdr3_nt: TGTGCCAGCAGCCCCAGGGACAGGGGTAATGAAAAACTGTTTTTT
clone_size: .
j_call: TRBJ1-4
v_call: TRBV7-2
d_call: TRBD1

cdr3_aa: CASKLDRSRSPLHF
cdr3_nt: TGCGCCAGCAAACTTGACAGGTCGAGGTCACCCCTCCACTTT
clone_size: .
j_call: TRBJ1-6
v_call: TRBV5-1
d_call: .

cdr3_aa: CAWSVVGSGEKLFF
cdr3_nt: TGTGCCTGGAGTGTCGTCGGTAGTGGTGAAAAACTGTTTTTT
clone_size: .
j_call: TRBJ1-4
v_call: TRBV30
d_call: .

cdr3_aa: CASKGRVTEAFF
cdr3_nt: TGTGCCAGCAAGGGCAGGGTGACTGAAGCTTTCTTT
clone_size: few
j_call: TRBJ1-1
v_call: TRBV6-5
d_call: .

cdr3_aa: CASSLRSSGQGVSSYGYTF
cdr3_nt: TGTGCCAGCAGCTTGCGATCCTCAGGACAGGGGGTCTCTAGCTATGGCTACACCTTC
clone_size: .
j_call: TRBJ1-2
v_call: TRBV13
d_call: TRBD1

cdr3_aa: CASSSGLTSTDTQYF
cdr3_nt: TGCGCCAGCAGCTCGGGACTAACTAGCACAGATACGCAGTATTTT
clone_size: .
j_call: TRBJ2-3
v_call: TRBV5-1
d_call: TRBD2

cdr3_aa: CASGIRVPSGNTIYF
cdr3_nt: TGTGCTAGTGGTATACGGGTCCCCTCTGGAAACACCATATATTTT
clone_size: .
j_call: TRBJ1-3
v_call: TRBV12-5
d_call: .

cdr3_aa: CASSGSRNTEAFF
cdr3_nt: TGTGCCAGCAGTGGGTCCAGGAACACTGAAGCTTTCTTT
clone_size: .
j_call: TRBJ1-1
v_call: TRBV6-1
d_call: .

cdr3_aa: CASSLFMGREAFF
cdr3_nt: TGTGCCAGCAGCTTATTCATGGGGCGTGAAGCTTTCTTT
clone_size: .
j_call: TRBJ1-1
v_call: TRBV7-9
d_call: .

cdr3_aa: CASSPRDSRTDTQYF
cdr3_nt: TGTGCCAGCAGCCCCCGGGACAGTCGCACAGATACGCAGTATTTT
clone_size: .
j_call: TRBJ2-3
v_call: TRBV9
d_call: TRBD1

cdr3_aa: CASSQERGFATIYF
cdr3_nt: TGCGCCAGCAGCCAAGAGCGCGGGTTTGCCACCATATATTTT
clone_size: .
j_call: TRBJ1-3
v_call: TRBV4-3
d_call: .

cdr3_aa: CASSPTGDRNQPQHF
cdr3_nt: TGTGCCAGCTCACCTACAGGGGATCGCAATCAGCCCCAGCATTTT
clone_size: .
j_call: TRBJ1-5
v_call: TRBV18
d_call: TRBD1

cdr3_aa: CASSFRGGGSNQPQHF
cdr3_nt: TGTGCCAGCAGTTTCCGGGGAGGGGGGAGCAATCAGCCCCAGCATTTT
clone_size: .
j_call: TRBJ1-5
v_call: TRBV27
d_call: .

cdr3_aa: CASSLRGFRSNQPQHF
cdr3_nt: TGTGCCAGCAGTTTAAGAGGGTTTCGTAGCAATCAGCCCCAGCATTTT
clone_size: .
j_call: TRBJ1-5
v_call: TRBV28
d_call: .

cdr3_aa: CASSQDDRGAYNEQFF
cdr3_nt: TGCGCCAGCAGCCAAGATGATCGGGGGGCTTACAATGAGCAGTTCTTC
clone_size: .
j_call: TRBJ2-1
v_call: TRBV4-3
d_call: .

cdr3_aa: CASRRTELNTGELFF
cdr3_nt: TGTGCCAGCCGGAGGACAGAACTTAACACCGGGGAGCTGTTTTTT
clone_size: .
j_call: TRBJ2-2
v_call: TRBV6-5
d_call: .

cdr3_aa: CASSLIHVAGGKETQYF
cdr3_nt: TGTGCCAGCAGCTTAATCCACGTGGCGGGAGGGAAGGAGACCCAGTACTTC
clone_size: .
j_call: TRBJ2-5
v_call: TRBV7-6
d_call: TRBD2

cdr3_aa: CASSLEGVNTEAFF
cdr3_nt: TGTGCCAGCAGCTTAGAGGGGGTGAATACTGAAGCTTTCTTT
clone_size: .
j_call: TRBJ1-1
v_call: TRBV7-9
d_call: .

cdr3_aa: CASSPATPGTRPRYNEQFF
cdr3_nt: TGTGCCAGCAGCCCCGCGACACCGGGGACTCGACCGCGATACAATGAGCAGTTCTTC
clone_size: .
j_call: TRBJ2-1
v_call: TRBV7-3
d_call: .

cdr3_aa: CASSPGQVPGYGYTF
cdr3_nt: TGTGCCAGCAGTCCGGGACAGGTCCCCGGCTATGGCTACACCTTC
clone_size: few
j_call: TRBJ1-2
v_call: TRBV27
d_call: TRBD1

cdr3_aa: CASSRGKGEKLFF
cdr3_nt: TGTGCCAGTAGTAGAGGGAAGGGTGAAAAACTGTTTTTT
clone_size: few
j_call: TRBJ1-4
v_call: TRBV19
d_call: .

cdr3_aa: CASSLTAGELFF
cdr3_nt: TGTGCCAGCAGTTTAACGGCCGGGGAGCTGTTTTTT
clone_size: .
j_call: TRBJ2-2
v_call: TRBV27
d_call: .